The sample holds a few counts of the clone carrying this T cell receptor (beta chain). Generated by immunoSEQ multiplex PCR, the TCRdb table keeps only in-frame clones and is missing some. The sample lists 35,000 to 45,000 clones; around 70% were seen once. The sample originates from a study of radiotherapy plus CTLA-4 blockade in lung cancer. Between the trimmed V and J ends, which lost 0 bases and 4 bases, there was a span of 14 bases. Per the germline V gene, CDR1 is SGHRS and CDR2 is YFSETQ. This CDR3 contains 16 residues. This sequence joins TRBV5-1 and TRBJ1-3; the D is unclear. This clonotype was obtained from a human donor with non-small cell lung cancer who had stable disease on radiotherapy plus ipilimumab. The sequencing here drew on peripheral blood, taken from a patient treated with radiotherapy plus ipilimumab. CDR3 region: CASSLAGSRLGNTIYF. CDR3 nucleotides: TGCGCCAGCAGCTTGGCTGGGAGCCGCTTGGGAAACACCATATATTTT.